The rows below give T cell receptor beta chains drawn from one sample of a study of T cells in Graves' hyperthyroidism and ophthalmopathy. Using its own MiXCR run on the multiplex PCR reads, TCRdb lists one record per CDR3 protein. Of more than 250,000 distinct CDR3 sequences listed, roughly 15% are singletons. Sequencing was carried out using blood. The receptors stem from a woman aged 45-65 years with Graves' hyperthyroidism that later progressed to Graves' ophthalmopathy. The CDR3 runs from the conserved cysteine through the conserved F or W. Each record gives: D gene, J gene, V gene, clone size, CDR3 DNA, CDR3 protein. A D gene is named only where the DNA matches it firmly. Some rows mark clone size as missing; the rest say once, few, many or name a class of expanded clone.

- TRBJ1-3 TRBV20-1 few TGCAGTGCTACGAGGGAGGTCGGAAACACCATATATTTT CSATREVGNTIYF
- TRBJ2-3 TRBV5-1 many TGCGCCAGCATATCAGACACTGAGGATACGCAGTATTTT CASISDTEDTQYF
- TRBJ1-1 TRBV6-2/TRBV6-3 many TGTGCCAGCGGGACTACAGGGAACACTGAAGCTTTCTTT CASGTTGNTEAFF
- TRBJ2-6 TRBV6-4 many TGTGCCAGCAGTGAGGGGGGCTCGGGGGCCAACGTCCTGACTTTC CASSEGGSGANVLTF
- TRBJ2-1 TRBV25-1 many TGTGCCAGCAGTGGGTTATACAATGAGCAGTTCTTC CASSGLYNEQFF
TRBD2 TRBJ2-1 TRBV9 - TGTGCCAGCAGCCCCAGCGGGAGGGCCTTGGATGAGCAGTTCTTC CASSPSGRALDEQFF
- TRBJ1-2 TRBV5-6 few TGTGCCAGCAGCTTTAGCCCGGGCCCTAACTATGGCTACACCTTC CASSFSPGPNYGYTF
TRBD1 TRBJ2-1 TRBV27 many TGTGCCAGCAGCCCACAGGGGGTCAGCTCCTACAATGAGCAGTTCTTC CASSPQGVSSYNEQFF
TRBD1 TRBJ1-4 TRBV30 many TGTGCCTGGAGTACTTGGACAGGGATGAGTGAAAAACTGTTTTTT CAWSTWTGMSEKLFF
- TRBJ2-1 TRBV15 many TGTGCCACCAGCAGAGATCCGGGGAGGACCAATGAGCAGTTCTTC CATSRDPGRTNEQFF
- TRBJ1-5 TRBV7-8 - TGTGCCAGCAGCTTAGTCCGGGGGGCTGGGGGCAATCAGCCCCAGCATTTT CASSLVRGAGGNQPQHF
- TRBJ1-3 TRBV18 many TGTGCCAGCTCACCCGTAGCGAGCTACTCTGGAAACACCATATATTTT CASSPVASYSGNTIYF
- TRBJ2-5 TRBV5-1 - TGCGCCAGCAGCTCCGGGACAACTAAAGAGACCCAGTACTTC CASSSGTTKETQYF
- TRBJ2-1 TRBV4-1 - TGCGCCAGCAGCCCCCCGAGGGCTAGATTCCCCTACAATGAGCAGTTCTTC CASSPPRARFPYNEQFF
- TRBJ1-1 TRBV12-3/TRBV12-4 many TGTGCCAGCAGCTCTAGAGCGAACACTGAAGCTTTCTTT CASSSRANTEAFF
TRBD2 TRBJ2-2 TRBV20-1 many TGCAGTGCTAGAAGGACTAGCGGGAGGAACACCGGGGAGCTGTTTTTT CSARRTSGRNTGELFF
- TRBJ1-5 TRBV2 many TGTGCCAGCAGTGAGGATGGGTCGAGTCAGCCCCAGCATTTT CASSEDGSSQPQHF
- TRBJ1-4 TRBV9 - TGTGCCAGCAGTCCACCGGGACACGGGGGGATTGAAAAACTGTTTTTT CASSPPGHGGIEKLFF
- TRBJ1-5 TRBV12-3/TRBV12-4 - TGTGCCAGCAGTCGTACCCAAGGGACCCAGCATTTT CASSRTQGTQHF
- TRBJ2-2 TRBV6-1 many TGTGCCAGCAGGTCCCCACGGAACACCGGGGAGCTGTTTTTT CASRSPRNTGELFF
- TRBJ2-2 TRBV19 many TGTGCCAGTAGTATCGCCACTAACACCGGGGAGCTGTTTTTT CASSIATNTGELFF
- TRBJ2-2 TRBV24-1 few TGTGCCACCAGTGATCCCGCCCCCAGCAAATCCCCAGGGGAGCTGTTTTTT CATSDPAPSKSPGELFF
- TRBJ2-1 TRBV6-2/TRBV6-3 many TGTGCCAGCAGTACGAGGGGAGTAGGATACAATGAGCAGTTCTTC CASSTRGVGYNEQFF
TRBD1 TRBJ1-4 TRBV2 - TGTGCCAGCAGTGAGACAGGGGTGGGGAATGAAAAACTGTTTTTT CASSETGVGNEKLFF
TRBD2 TRBJ2-3 TRBV5-1 many TGCGCCAGCAGCCCCCGGACTAGCGGCTCAGATACGCAGTATTTT CASSPRTSGSDTQYF
- TRBJ2-2 TRBV2 few TGTGCCAGTCGACTTACCACCGGGGAGCTGTTTTTT CASRLTTGELFF
TRBD1 TRBJ2-4 TRBV5-1 - TGCGCCAGCAGGGACAGACGGGACAGCTTCATTCAGTACTTC CASRDRRDSFIQYF
TRBD1 TRBJ1-2 TRBV27 many TGTGCCAGCAGTTTTTACAGGGGAGGGTATGGCTACACCTTC CASSFYRGGYGYTF
- TRBJ2-7 TRBV28 many TGTGCCAGCAGTTTAGGACTGGCCAGCTCCTACGAGCAGTACTTC CASSLGLASSYEQYF
- TRBJ2-5 TRBV20-1 many TGCAGTTACGCCGTTGGAGGGGCGGGGGAGACCCAGTACTTC CSYAVGGAGETQYF
- TRBJ2-2 TRBV19 - TGTGCCAGTAGTATAAGGACCACAACCGGGGAGCTGTTTTTT CASSIRTTTGELFF
- TRBJ2-3 TRBV20-1 many TGCAGTGCTCCCCCCGTCGGGGGAGATACGCAGTATTTT CSAPPVGGDTQYF
TRBD2 TRBJ2-2 TRBV2 - TGTGCCAGCAGTGGGACTAGCGGGAGAGTGGTTTTT CASSGTSGRVVF
TRBD1 TRBJ2-7 TRBV14 few TGTGCCAGCAGTCTTACTGGGGGACAGGGCCTTTTCTACGAGCAGTACTTC CASSLTGGQGLFYEQYF
TRBD2 TRBJ2-1 TRBV12-3/TRBV12-4 many TGTGCCAGCAGTTTAAGCCTAGCGGGAGGTAAGAGTGAGCAGTTCTTC CASSLSLAGGKSEQFF
- TRBJ2-3 TRBV6-1 many TGTGCCAGCAGTGAAGCGCCGGCCGGGAGCGATACGCAGTATTTT CASSEAPAGSDTQYF
- TRBJ1-5 TRBV20-1 few TGCAGTGCTCCCCCCAGGGGAGGACAGCCCCAGCATTTT CSAPPRGGQPQHF
- TRBJ1-6 TRBV5-1 - TGCGCCAGCAGTTCAACGGGACGGGGCCTTAATTCACCCCTCCACTTT CASSSTGRGLNSPLHF
- TRBJ2-5 TRBV12-3/TRBV12-4 - TGTGCCAGCAGTTTTAAGTTACCCGAGTACTTC CASSFKLPEYF
TRBD1 TRBJ2-3 TRBV3-1 many TGTGCCAGCAGCCTGGATGGGACAGAAGGAGATACGCAGTATTTT CASSLDGTEGDTQYF
- TRBJ2-5 TRBV6-1 - TGTGCCAGCAGTAACCTCCGGGACGGAAAAGTGACCCAGTACTTC CASSNLRDGKVTQYF